Listed below are T cell receptor beta chains from one sample, sequenced in a study of blood T cells in healthy people across ages. TCRdb independently ran MiXCR on the 5' RACE reads; one entry per CDR3 protein. The data hold roughly 790,000 distinct CDR3 sequences, with roughly 41% observed a single time. Sample: blood. These receptors were taken from a woman aged 55-75 years in good health. Both conserved end residues are part of each CDR3. The D gene is left open where the match is weak. The size field is filled for only some rows; it gives once, few, many or a size class.

>.|TRBJ2-5|TRBV13|.
TGTGCCAGCACCGCAGGAACCGCTGAGCAGTACTTC
CASTAGTAEQYF
>TRBD2|TRBJ2-2|TRBV12-3/TRBV12-4|.
TGTGCCAGCAGCTCCCCTAGCGGAGCGAACACCGGGGAGCTGTTTTTT
CASSSPSGANTGELFF
>.|TRBJ1-6|TRBV20-1|.
TGCAGTGATACAGGGCCGGCTTCACCCCTCCACTTT
CSDTGPASPLHF
>.|TRBJ2-5|TRBV25-1|.
TGTGCCAGCAGTGCGGCGGAGCCCCAAGAGACCCAGTACTTC
CASSAAEPQETQYF
>.|TRBJ1-5|TRBV7-2|.
TGTGCCAGCAGCTTAGTGACAGACTACAATCAGCCCCAGCATTTT
CASSLVTDYNQPQHF
>.|TRBJ1-2|TRBV14|.
TGTGCCAGCAGCCAAGGAGTTGTGGGGCCCGGCTATGGCTACACCTTC
CASSQGVVGPGYGYTF
>.|TRBJ2-7|TRBV7-9|many
TGTGCCAGCAGCTCCCGGTACGAGCAGTACTTC
CASSSRYEQYF
>.|TRBJ2-1|TRBV12-5|few
TGTGCTAGTGGTTTGTACTCCTACAATGAGCAGTTCTTC
CASGLYSYNEQFF
>.|TRBJ2-1|TRBV19|.
TGTGCCAGTAGTACAACCATAGCGGATCTCTCCTACAATGAGCAGTTCTTC
CASSTTIADLSYNEQFF
>.|TRBJ1-5|TRBV6-2/TRBV6-3|once
TGTGCCAGCAGGGACAGAAGAGGTCAACCCCAGCATTTT
CASRDRRGQPQHF
>.|TRBJ1-4|TRBV20-1|.
TGCAGTGCTAGAACCGGGACACTTAATGAAAAACTGTTTTTT
CSARTGTLNEKLFF
>.|TRBJ2-3|TRBV25-1|few
TGTGCCAGCAGTAAGCCCGGGACTAGCACAGATACGCAGTATTTT
CASSKPGTSTDTQYF
>.|TRBJ1-6|TRBV7-3|.
TGTGCCAGCAGCTTAAAGGCCTATAATTCACCCCTCCACTTT
CASSLKAYNSPLHF
>TRBD1|TRBJ2-3|TRBV20-1|.
TGCAGTGCTAGAGCGTGGCCGGACAGGGAGGTTACAGATACGCAGTATTTT
CSARAWPDREVTDTQYF
>.|TRBJ2-1|TRBV18|many
TGTGCCAGCTCACCACGGCAGTTAGGGATGGGTGACAATGAGCAGTTCTTC
CASSPRQLGMGDNEQFF
>.|TRBJ2-1|TRBV5-1|.
TGCGCCAGCAGCCGCGCCCACAATGAGCAGTTCTTC
CASSRAHNEQFF
>TRBD2|TRBJ2-7|TRBV7-9|.
TGTGCCAGCAGTTGGACTAGCGGGGGATTCTACGAGCAGTACTTC
CASSWTSGGFYEQYF
>TRBD1|TRBJ2-7|TRBV7-9|few
TGTGCCAGCAGCCTAACAGGGGGCGATTACGAGCAGTACTTC
CASSLTGGDYEQYF
>TRBD2|TRBJ2-1|TRBV20-1|many
TGCAGTGCTAGACCTAGCGGGAGGTACAATGAGCAGTTCTTC
CSARPSGRYNEQFF
>.|TRBJ2-5|TRBV28|.
TGTGCCAGCAGTTCCATACGGGCTAGCAGGGAGACCCAGTACTTC
CASSSIRASRETQYF
>TRBD1|TRBJ1-1|TRBV5-1|.
TGCGCCAGCAGCTTCGGACAGGGTCCCCTCACTGAAGCTTTCTTT
CASSFGQGPLTEAFF
>.|TRBJ1-6|TRBV12-3/TRBV12-4|.
TGTGCCAGCAGTTTCGCCGGGACAATGGGACCTGGAAATAATTCACCCCTCCACTTT
CASSFAGTMGPGNNSPLHF
>.|TRBJ1-2|TRBV6-5|.
TGTGCCAGCAGTTACTTCGCCCAGGGCGGCGACTATGGCTACACCTTC
CASSYFAQGGDYGYTF
>TRBD1|TRBJ2-7|TRBV4-2|few
TGTGCCAGCAGGCCGGGACAGGGATCCTGCGAGCAGTACTTC
CASRPGQGSCEQYF
>.|TRBJ2-4|TRBV18|few
TGTGCCAGCTCACCACGTTACAGCGACATGCAAAACATTCAGTACTTC
CASSPRYSDMQNIQYF
>TRBD2|TRBJ2-3|TRBV11-2|.
TGTGCCAGCAGCGTTCGGCGGGGGTCGGGATCTATAGATACGCAGTATTTT
CASSVRRGSGSIDTQYF
>.|TRBJ2-1|TRBV7-9|.
TGTGCCAGCAGCTTCGAGGAGATAAACTCCTACAATGAGCAGTTCTTC
CASSFEEINSYNEQFF
>.|TRBJ1-1|TRBV12-3/TRBV12-4|.
TGTGCCAGCAGTTTTGGTACGAGCACTGAAGCTTTCTTT
CASSFGTSTEAFF
>TRBD1|TRBJ2-4|TRBV27|.
TGTGCCAGCCGCTGGGGACAGTCAGCCAAAAACATTCAGTACTTC
CASRWGQSAKNIQYF
>TRBD2|TRBJ2-5|TRBV5-1|few
TGCGCCAGCAGCCCTCCCGGACGGCGGGGGTTTGCGACCCAGTACTTC
CASSPPGRRGFATQYF
>TRBD1|TRBJ2-3|TRBV2|.
TGTGCCAGCAGTTTACAGGGGGCAGGAGATACGCAGTATTTT
CASSLQGAGDTQYF
>.|TRBJ2-1|TRBV16|.
TGTGCCAGCAGCCAATCGGGAAAGGGTCGGGATGAGCAGTTCTTC
CASSQSGKGRDEQFF
>.|TRBJ2-1|TRBV20-1|.
TGCAGTGCTAGAGATCCGAATTTACCTATTCGCGAGCAGTTCTTC
CSARDPNLPIREQFF
>TRBD1|TRBJ2-3|TRBV12-3/TRBV12-4|few
TGTGCCAGCAGCCCCGGGACAGGGATAATCACAGATACGCAGTATTTT
CASSPGTGIITDTQYF
>.|TRBJ2-7|TRBV29-1|.
TGCAGCGTATCCGAGCAGTACTTC
CSVSEQYF
>TRBD2|TRBJ2-3|TRBV20-1|many
TGCAGTGCTAGTCAACGCCGGGAGGGCCGATATAGCACAGATACGCAGTATTTT
CSASQRREGRYSTDTQYF
>.|TRBJ2-7|TRBV20-1|.
TGCAGTGCTAGAGATCTTCGGCGGACTTCTGTCGAAGAGCAGTACTTC
CSARDLRRTSVEEQYF
>.|TRBJ1-4|TRBV11-1|.
TGTGCCAGCAGCTTAGGAGACGACCGAAAACTGTTTTTT
CASSLGDDRKLFF
>TRBD1|TRBJ2-3|TRBV2|.
TGTGCCTGGTTGGGGACAGGTTGGGGAGATACGCAGTATTTT
CAWLGTGWGDTQYF
>.|TRBJ2-7|TRBV14|.
TGTGCCAGCAGCCAAAAAGGAGGGGGCAAGGAGCAGTACTTC
CASSQKGGGKEQYF